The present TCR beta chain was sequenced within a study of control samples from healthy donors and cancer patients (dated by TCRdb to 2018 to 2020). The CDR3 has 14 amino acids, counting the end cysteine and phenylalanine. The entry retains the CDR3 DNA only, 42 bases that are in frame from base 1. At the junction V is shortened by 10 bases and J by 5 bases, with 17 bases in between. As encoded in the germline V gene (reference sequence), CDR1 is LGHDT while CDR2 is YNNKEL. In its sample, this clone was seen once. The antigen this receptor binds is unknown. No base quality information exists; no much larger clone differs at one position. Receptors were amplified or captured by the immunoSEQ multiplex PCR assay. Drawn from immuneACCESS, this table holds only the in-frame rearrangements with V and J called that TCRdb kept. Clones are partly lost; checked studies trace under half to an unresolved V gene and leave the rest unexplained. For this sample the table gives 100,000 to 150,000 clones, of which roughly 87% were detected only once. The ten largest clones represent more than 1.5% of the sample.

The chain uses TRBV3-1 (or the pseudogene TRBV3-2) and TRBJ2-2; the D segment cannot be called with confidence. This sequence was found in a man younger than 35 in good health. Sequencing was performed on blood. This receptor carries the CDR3 CATTAPWGTGELFF. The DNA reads TGTGCCACCACCGCGCCATGGGGAACCGGGGAGCTGTTTTTT.